A selection of T cell receptor beta chains follows, all from one sample in a study of blood T cell repertoires in COVID-19. Data came from immunoSEQ multiplex PCR; TCRdb stores just in-frame clones and leaves some out. The table includes hundreds of thousands of clones, roughly 86% detected once. Sequenced: PBMCs or T cells enriched from blood (not recorded which). These receptors were collected from a woman aged 50 to 60 who had recovered from COVID-19. CDR3s include the opening cysteine and the closing phenylalanine or tryptophan. Fields, in order: CDR3 DNA, CDR3 protein, J gene, D gene, V gene, CDR3 length, clone size. D genes are given only for firm matches. Rows give clone size only sometimes, using once, few, many, or a class for an expanded clone.

cdr3_nt: TGCGCCAGCAGCCAAGTTTTAAGGGCAGCGGCCTTGAACACTGAAGCTTTCTTT
cdr3_aa: CASSQVLRAAALNTEAFF
j_call: TRBJ1-1
d_call: -
v_call: TRBV4-1
cdr3_length: 18
clone_size: -

cdr3_nt: TGTGCCATCAGTGGGGCGGGACAGGGGGCGTTGTACGAGCAGTACTTC
cdr3_aa: CAISGAGQGALYEQYF
j_call: TRBJ2-7
d_call: TRBD1
v_call: TRBV10-3
cdr3_length: 16
clone_size: -

cdr3_nt: TGCGCCAGCAGCCAGGAAATTACAGGGATTCAGCCCCAGCATTTT
cdr3_aa: CASSQEITGIQPQHF
j_call: TRBJ1-5
d_call: -
v_call: TRBV4-3
cdr3_length: 15
clone_size: -

cdr3_nt: TGTGCCAGCAGCTTAGGACAGCTCTACGAGCAGTACTTC
cdr3_aa: CASSLGQLYEQYF
j_call: TRBJ2-7
d_call: -
v_call: TRBV11-3
cdr3_length: 13
clone_size: -

cdr3_nt: TGTGCCAGCAACCTAGGGACACATGGAAACACCATATATTTT
cdr3_aa: CASNLGTHGNTIYF
j_call: TRBJ1-3
d_call: -
v_call: TRBV28
cdr3_length: 14
clone_size: -

cdr3_nt: TGTGCCAGCAGCTCTGTGACAGGATACAATGAGCAGTTCTTC
cdr3_aa: CASSSVTGYNEQFF
j_call: TRBJ2-1
d_call: -
v_call: TRBV11-2
cdr3_length: 14
clone_size: -

cdr3_nt: TGTGCCAGCAGCTTTAGGAGGGGCTCTGGAAACACCATATATTTT
cdr3_aa: CASSFRRGSGNTIYF
j_call: TRBJ1-3
d_call: -
v_call: TRBV11-2
cdr3_length: 15
clone_size: -

cdr3_nt: TGTGCCAGCAGCTTAGCGGCAGGTCCAAATCAGCCCCAGCATTTT
cdr3_aa: CASSLAAGPNQPQHF
j_call: TRBJ1-5
d_call: -
v_call: TRBV11-2
cdr3_length: 15
clone_size: -

cdr3_nt: TGTGCCAGCAGCCACGGGACTAGCGTCGCAGATACGCAGTATTTT
cdr3_aa: CASSHGTSVADTQYF
j_call: TRBJ2-3
d_call: TRBD2
v_call: TRBV4-2
cdr3_length: 15
clone_size: -

cdr3_nt: TGTGCCAGCAGCGTAGATCCAGGGGAGACCTACGAGCAGTACTTC
cdr3_aa: CASSVDPGETYEQYF
j_call: TRBJ2-7
d_call: -
v_call: TRBV9
cdr3_length: 15
clone_size: -

cdr3_nt: TGTGCCCTCGATAGGAACACCGGGGAGCTGTTTTTT
cdr3_aa: CALDRNTGELFF
j_call: TRBJ2-2
d_call: -
v_call: TRBV7-9
cdr3_length: 12
clone_size: -

cdr3_nt: TGTGCCAGCAGCAGCGTTCGGCCGTCAGCCGGCACCATATATTTT
cdr3_aa: CASSSVRPSAGTIYF
j_call: TRBJ1-3
d_call: -
v_call: TRBV27
cdr3_length: 15
clone_size: -

cdr3_nt: TGTGCCAGCAGCGGGACACTGGGCGGAGGAGAGACCCAGTACTTC
cdr3_aa: CASSGTLGGGETQYF
j_call: TRBJ2-5
d_call: -
v_call: TRBV5-5
cdr3_length: 15
clone_size: -

cdr3_nt: TGTGCCATACTAGCGGGGGGAAACACCGGGGAGCTGTTTTTT
cdr3_aa: CAILAGGNTGELFF
j_call: TRBJ2-2
d_call: TRBD2
v_call: TRBV2
cdr3_length: 14
clone_size: -

cdr3_nt: TGTGCCAGTAGTAATGACAGGGCCACCTACGAGCAGTACTTC
cdr3_aa: CASSNDRATYEQYF
j_call: TRBJ2-7
d_call: TRBD1
v_call: TRBV19
cdr3_length: 14
clone_size: once

cdr3_nt: TGCAGTGCTAGTAGAGGTGGCTACACCTTC
cdr3_aa: CSASRGGYTF
j_call: TRBJ1-2
d_call: -
v_call: TRBV20-1
cdr3_length: 10
clone_size: -

cdr3_nt: TGTGCCAGCAGCTTAGTTACAGGGGGGTACACTGAAGCTTTCTTT
cdr3_aa: CASSLVTGGYTEAFF
j_call: TRBJ1-1
d_call: TRBD1
v_call: TRBV7-2
cdr3_length: 15
clone_size: -

cdr3_nt: TGTGCCAGCAGCGAGATAATGAACACTGAAGCTTTCTTT
cdr3_aa: CASSEIMNTEAFF
j_call: TRBJ1-1
d_call: -
v_call: TRBV28
cdr3_length: 13
clone_size: -

cdr3_nt: TGTGCCAGCTCACCACAGGGACAGGGGATGGCGTCCTACAATGAGCAGTTCTTC
cdr3_aa: CASSPQGQGMASYNEQFF
j_call: TRBJ2-1
d_call: TRBD1
v_call: TRBV18
cdr3_length: 18
clone_size: -

cdr3_nt: TGTGCCAGCAGTTTAATAGGCAGGGGGCGGAAAAATAACTATGGCTACACCTTC
cdr3_aa: CASSLIGRGRKNNYGYTF
j_call: TRBJ1-2
d_call: TRBD1
v_call: TRBV28
cdr3_length: 18
clone_size: -

cdr3_nt: TGTGCCAGTAGTGCCGGCCCCAGGGCCGACTATGGCTACACCTTC
cdr3_aa: CASSAGPRADYGYTF
j_call: TRBJ1-2
d_call: -
v_call: TRBV19
cdr3_length: 15
clone_size: -

cdr3_nt: TGTGCCAGCAACCCTCGGGCCGGGACTAGCGGGGGCAATACGCAGTATTTT
cdr3_aa: CASNPRAGTSGGNTQYF
j_call: TRBJ2-3
d_call: TRBD2
v_call: TRBV11-3
cdr3_length: 17
clone_size: -

cdr3_nt: TGCAGCGTCCTGGACAGGGCAGGGTCACCCCTCCACTTT
cdr3_aa: CSVLDRAGSPLHF
j_call: TRBJ1-6
d_call: TRBD1
v_call: TRBV29-1
cdr3_length: 13
clone_size: -

cdr3_nt: TGTGCCAGCAGCTTCCTCTTAGGGGGAGGGGACAACACTGAAGCTTTCTTT
cdr3_aa: CASSFLLGGGDNTEAFF
j_call: TRBJ1-1
d_call: -
v_call: TRBV7-2
cdr3_length: 17
clone_size: few

cdr3_nt: TGTGCCAGCAGCCCACGTTTTAAGACTAGCGGGAATAGGAATGAGCAGTTCTTC
cdr3_aa: CASSPRFKTSGNRNEQFF
j_call: TRBJ2-1
d_call: TRBD2
v_call: TRBV7-2
cdr3_length: 18
clone_size: -

cdr3_nt: TGTGCCAGCAGCTTACAACAGGGTACAGATACGCAGTATTTT
cdr3_aa: CASSLQQGTDTQYF
j_call: TRBJ2-3
d_call: -
v_call: TRBV13
cdr3_length: 14
clone_size: few

cdr3_nt: TGCGCCAGCAGCACTGGACAGGGTAGTCAGCCCCAGCATTTT
cdr3_aa: CASSTGQGSQPQHF
j_call: TRBJ1-5
d_call: TRBD1
v_call: TRBV5-1
cdr3_length: 14
clone_size: once

cdr3_nt: TGTGCCAGCTCAGCAGGCTCTGGAAACACCATATATTTT
cdr3_aa: CASSAGSGNTIYF
j_call: TRBJ1-3
d_call: -
v_call: TRBV18
cdr3_length: 13
clone_size: -

cdr3_nt: TGCGCCAGCAGCTTGGACGGGATCGCCGGGGAGCTGTTTTTT
cdr3_aa: CASSLDGIAGELFF
j_call: TRBJ2-2
d_call: -
v_call: TRBV5-1
cdr3_length: 14
clone_size: -

cdr3_nt: TGTGCCAGCAGCTTAGCAGCCAGGGCGTCCAATGAGCAGTTCTTC
cdr3_aa: CASSLAARASNEQFF
j_call: TRBJ2-1
d_call: -
v_call: TRBV11-2
cdr3_length: 15
clone_size: -

cdr3_nt: TGCGCCAGCAGCCCACAGGGCGCAGCGGGGGGGCGGATCAAAAATGAGCAGTTCTTC
cdr3_aa: CASSPQGAAGGRIKNEQFF
j_call: TRBJ2-1
d_call: TRBD2
v_call: TRBV4-3
cdr3_length: 19
clone_size: -

cdr3_nt: TGTGCCAGTAGTACATTGACAGGGATGGTCGAGCAGTACTTC
cdr3_aa: CASSTLTGMVEQYF
j_call: TRBJ2-7
d_call: TRBD1
v_call: TRBV19
cdr3_length: 14
clone_size: -

cdr3_nt: TGTGCCAGCAGTCCGCCGGGGGGCTACAATGAGCAGTTCTTC
cdr3_aa: CASSPPGGYNEQFF
j_call: TRBJ2-1
d_call: TRBD2
v_call: TRBV27
cdr3_length: 14
clone_size: -

cdr3_nt: TGTGCCAGCAGTCTACTTCCGGGACAGGGGGATTTCACTGAAGCTTTCTTT
cdr3_aa: CASSLLPGQGDFTEAFF
j_call: TRBJ1-1
d_call: TRBD1
v_call: TRBV28
cdr3_length: 17
clone_size: -

cdr3_nt: TGTGCCAGCAGTTTAGCGAGCGCAGATACGCAGTATTTT
cdr3_aa: CASSLASADTQYF
j_call: TRBJ2-3
d_call: -
v_call: TRBV12-3/TRBV12-4
cdr3_length: 13
clone_size: -

cdr3_nt: TGTGCCAGCAGTGAATGGGATGACAGCTACGAGCAGTACTTC
cdr3_aa: CASSEWDDSYEQYF
j_call: TRBJ2-7
d_call: -
v_call: TRBV25-1
cdr3_length: 14
clone_size: -

cdr3_nt: TGTGCCACCAGGGGGGCGGGCAATCAGCCCCAGCATTTT
cdr3_aa: CATRGAGNQPQHF
j_call: TRBJ1-5
d_call: -
v_call: TRBV24-1
cdr3_length: 13
clone_size: -

cdr3_nt: TGTGCCAGTAGTATAGGAGGGAGGGGACCTGAAGCTTTCTTT
cdr3_aa: CASSIGGRGPEAFF
j_call: TRBJ1-1
d_call: -
v_call: TRBV19
cdr3_length: 14
clone_size: -

cdr3_nt: TGTGCCAGCAGTTTCCCCGGGACTAGCGGGAGCAGTTCCGGGGAGCTGTTTTTT
cdr3_aa: CASSFPGTSGSSSGELFF
j_call: TRBJ2-2
d_call: TRBD2
v_call: TRBV28
cdr3_length: 18
clone_size: -